Listed here are 5 T cell receptor beta chains from one sample, sequenced in a study of T cell repertoires in cytomegalovirus infection. Which antigens these TCRs recognize remains unknown. TCRdb independently ran MiXCR on the reads; one entry per CDR3 protein. The sample holds approximately 310,000 distinct CDR3 sequences, about 25% seen once. The sequences come from cultured PBMCs, collected from culture after CMV antigen stimulation. The receptors come from a human donor in good health (CMV status not recorded). Some clones in this sample may be carry-over from other donors' samples.

This clonotype was detected a few times. The chain recombines TRBV7-8 with TRBJ2-7, with TRBD2 matching 13 bases. The CDR3 runs to 17 residues. The V gene's germline CDR1 is SGHVS and CDR2 FQNEAQ. Trimming took 4 bases from V and 5 from J; bases not matched to a gene: 11. The CDR3 nucleotides read TGTGCCAGCAGCTATAACCCGGGACTAGCGGGAATCAACGAGCAGTACTTC. Translating gives CASSYNPGLAGINEQYF.

The genes are TRBV28 and TRBJ2-7; D may be TRBD1 or TRBD2 (5 bases each). Trimming stripped 3 bases from V and 6 bases from J, with 9 bases between. The CDR3 spans 12 residues. Germline V gene lookup returns CDR1 MDHEN and CDR2 SYDVKM. The CDR3 here is CASSLIGTEQYF. CDR3 bases: TGTGCCAGCAGTTTGATAGGGACCGAGCAGTACTTC.

This clonotype occurred many times. This chain uses TRBV7-9 with TRBJ2-3; tentatively, D is TRBD1 or TRBD2 (5 bases each). CDR1 is SEHNR, CDR2 FQNEAQ, per germline (reference sequence). The germline V and J ends were trimmed by 5 bases and 6 bases, with 15 bases remaining between them. CDR3 length equals 14 residues. As DNA, the CDR3 is TGTGCCAGCAGCCTAAAGGATTGGGGGGATACGCAGTATTTT. It codes for CASSLKDWGDTQYF.

The chain combines TRBV27 with TRBJ2-3; 8 bases agree with TRBD2. The germline CDR1 and CDR2 sequences are MNHEY and SMNVEV (reference sequence). The CDR3 is 16 amino acids. The trim removed 5 bases at V and 5 bases at J, leaving 12 bases unmatched. The CDR3 DNA reads as TGTGCCAGCAGTCCAAGCGGGAGAGGGTTGATAGATACGCAGTATTTT. It yields the protein CASSPSGRGLIDTQYF.

Only a few counts were recorded for this clonotype. The chain uses TRBV20-1 and TRBJ2-5; 11 nucleotides match TRBD1. Germline assignment: CDR1 DFQATT and CDR2 SNEGSKA (reference sequence). Unmatched junction bases numbered 4, after V lost 2 bases and J lost 5 bases. The CDR3 runs to 14 residues. CDR3 protein: CSARKDRGRETQYF. DNA of the CDR3: TGCAGTGCTAGAAAGGACAGGGGGCGGGAGACCCAGTACTTC.